This T cell receptor beta chain was captured by sequencing in a study of blood T cell repertoires in COVID-19. The CDR3 loop spans 14 amino acids. Germline loops: CDR1 LNHNV, CDR2 YYDKDF (reference sequence). V was clipped by 4 bases and J by 7 bases, with 14 bases between them. Some clones are missing from TCRdb's copy, which holds only in-frame ones; the method was immunoSEQ multiplex PCR. The profile shows about 150,000 clones, roughly nine tenths of them singletons. Specimen: peripheral blood. The gene calls are TRBV15 and TRBJ2-4; D is undetermined. The sequence derives from a woman between 35 and 50 years old with acute or convalescent COVID-19. CDR3 sequence: CATSTFGAYNIQYF. The DNA for the CDR3 is TGTGCCACCAGCACCTTCGGAGCGTATAACATTCAGTACTTC.